The source of this T cell receptor beta chain is a study of PD-1 blockade in classical Hodgkin lymphoma. CDR1 GTSNPN and CDR2 SVGIG come from the germline V gene (reference sequence). The V and J ends lost 3 bases and 1 base respectively, with 12 bases between them. The CDR3 totals 14 residues. Notes on the study in general: Baseline diversity in complete responders resembled that of newly diagnosed patients. Why the repertoires differ is still unclear, perhaps disease activity or prior therapy. Before treatment, TCR diversity in newly diagnosed patients was reportedly lower than in healthy donors. Exclusion applied to patients who initiated nivolumab less than 1 year following ASCT.

Clones were sequenced by immunoSEQ multiplex PCR, and TCRdb holds only the in-frame ones, with some missing. The sample carries some 23,000 clones, 81% recorded once. Comments on this clone: Its target is unknown.

In every patient, relapse followed autologous stem cell transplantation, while exposure to brentuximab vedotin differed. The chain combines TRBV30 with TRBJ1-2, with a weak D call TRBD1 (6 bases). Sequences were derived from peripheral blood mononuclear cells (PBMCs), sampled before the second cycle of nivolumab. The sequence was collected from a human donor with classical Hodgkin lymphoma. The CDR3 here is CAWREQGHNYGYTF. Here the CDR3 DNA reads TGTGCCTGGAGAGAACAGGGTCATAACTATGGCTACACCTTC. The variable domain in full, with the rest retrieved from reference TRBV30 and TRBJ1-2, is SQTIHQWPATLVQPVGSPLSLECTVEGTSNPNLYWYRQAAGRGLQLLFYSVGIGQISSEVPQNLSASRPQDRQFILSSKKLLLSDSGFYLCAWREQGHNYGYTFGSGTRLTVV.